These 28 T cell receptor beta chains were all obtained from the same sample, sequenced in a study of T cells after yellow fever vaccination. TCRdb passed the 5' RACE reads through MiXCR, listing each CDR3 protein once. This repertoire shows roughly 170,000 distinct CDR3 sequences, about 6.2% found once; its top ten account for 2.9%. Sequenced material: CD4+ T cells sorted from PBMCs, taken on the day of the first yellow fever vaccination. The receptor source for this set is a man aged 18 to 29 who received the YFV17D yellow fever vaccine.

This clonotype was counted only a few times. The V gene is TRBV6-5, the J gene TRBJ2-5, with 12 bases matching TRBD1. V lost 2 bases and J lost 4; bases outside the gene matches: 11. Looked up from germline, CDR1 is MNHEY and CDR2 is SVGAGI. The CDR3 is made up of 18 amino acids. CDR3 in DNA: TGTGCCAGCAGTTACACAGCCGGGACAGGGGGCCCCGGAGAGACCCAGTACTTC. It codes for CASSYTAGTGGPGETQYF.

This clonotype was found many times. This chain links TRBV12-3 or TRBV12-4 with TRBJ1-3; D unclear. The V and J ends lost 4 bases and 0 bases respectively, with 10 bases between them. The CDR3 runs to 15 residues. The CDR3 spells CASSWGGSSGNTIYF. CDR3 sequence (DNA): TGTGCCAGCAGTTGGGGAGGTAGCTCTGGAAACACCATATATTTT.

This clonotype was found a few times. CDR3 bases: TGTGCCAGCAGTGGGACTAGAGGGGCCGGGGAGCTGTTTTTT. This translates into CASSGTRGAGELFF. The J gene is TRBJ2-2, the V gene TRBV3-1; 8 bases line up with TRBD2. The CDR3 runs 14 residues. V dropped 6 bases and J dropped 6; count of bases not matched to a gene: 6. CDR1 and CDR2 from the germline V gene are LGHDT and YNNKEL (reference sequence).

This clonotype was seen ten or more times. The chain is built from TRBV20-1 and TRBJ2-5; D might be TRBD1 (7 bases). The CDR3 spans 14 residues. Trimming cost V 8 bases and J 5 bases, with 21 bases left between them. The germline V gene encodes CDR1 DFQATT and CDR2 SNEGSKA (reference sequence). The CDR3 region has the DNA TGCAGTCCCGGGGGCCAGGGGGTGTGGGAGACCCAGTACTTC. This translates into CSPGGQGVWETQYF.

The CDR3 region is CASSFSGAKETQYF. The CDR3 nucleotides read TGTGCCAGCAGCTTCTCCGGGGCAAAAGAGACCCAGTACTTC. The chain couples TRBV5-4 to TRBJ2-5; possibly TRBD1 or TRBD2 for D (5 bases each). There are 14 residues in the CDR3. With 2 bases removed from V and 3 bases from J, the gap between germline ends came to 11 bases. Germline CDR1 reads SGHNT; CDR2 reads YYREEE (reference sequence). Combining the CDR3 with reference TRBV5-4 and TRBJ2-5 gives the whole variable domain ETGVTQSPTHLIKTRGQQVTLRCSSQSGHNTVSWYQQALGQGPQFIFQYYREEENGRGNFPPRFSGLQFPNYSSELNVNALELDDSALYLCASSFSGAKETQYFGPGTRLLVL.

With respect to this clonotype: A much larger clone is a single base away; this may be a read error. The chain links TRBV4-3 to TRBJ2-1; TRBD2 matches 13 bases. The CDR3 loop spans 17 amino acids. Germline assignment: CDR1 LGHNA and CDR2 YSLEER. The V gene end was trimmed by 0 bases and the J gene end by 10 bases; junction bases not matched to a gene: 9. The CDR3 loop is CASSQESTSGGQGEQFF. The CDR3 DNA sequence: TGCGCCAGCAGCCAAGAATCGACTAGCGGGGGGCAGGGGGAGCAGTTCTTC.

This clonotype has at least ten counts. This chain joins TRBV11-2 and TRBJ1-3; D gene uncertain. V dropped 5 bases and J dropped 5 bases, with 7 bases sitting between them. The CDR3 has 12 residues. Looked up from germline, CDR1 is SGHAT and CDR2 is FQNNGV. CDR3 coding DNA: TGTGCCAGCAGCCCCGACCGAAACACCATATATTTT. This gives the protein CASSPDRNTIYF.

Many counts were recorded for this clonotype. The CDR3 loop reads CASSLGRGRPYEQYF. Here the CDR3 DNA reads TGTGCCAGCAGCTTAGGGCGGGGGCGACCCTACGAGCAGTACTTC. The rearrangement links TRBV7-2 to TRBJ2-7, with D possibly TRBD2 on 7 matching bases. Germline CDR1 and CDR2: SGHTA and FQGNSA. The CDR3 sequence is 15 residues long. V was cut by 1 base and J by 2 bases, with 12 bases left in between.

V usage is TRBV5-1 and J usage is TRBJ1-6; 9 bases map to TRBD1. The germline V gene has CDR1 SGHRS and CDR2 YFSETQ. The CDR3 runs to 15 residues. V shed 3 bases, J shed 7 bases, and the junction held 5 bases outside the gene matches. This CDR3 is CASSSQGAGNSPLHF. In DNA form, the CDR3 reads TGCGCCAGCAGCTCACAGGGGGCGGGGAATTCACCCCTCCACTTT.

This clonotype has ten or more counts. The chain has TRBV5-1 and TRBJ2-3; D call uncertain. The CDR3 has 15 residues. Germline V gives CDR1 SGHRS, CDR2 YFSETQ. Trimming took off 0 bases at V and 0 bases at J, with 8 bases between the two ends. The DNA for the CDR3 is TGCGCCAGCAGCTTGGCCAGTTCTAGCACAGATACGCAGTATTTT. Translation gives CASSLASSSTDTQYF.

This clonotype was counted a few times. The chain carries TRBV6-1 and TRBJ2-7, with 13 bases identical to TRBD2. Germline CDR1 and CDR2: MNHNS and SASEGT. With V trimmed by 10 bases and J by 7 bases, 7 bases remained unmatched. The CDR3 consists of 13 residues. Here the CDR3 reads CATRLAGGNEQYF. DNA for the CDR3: TGTGCCACCAGACTAGCGGGGGGAAATGAGCAGTACTTC.

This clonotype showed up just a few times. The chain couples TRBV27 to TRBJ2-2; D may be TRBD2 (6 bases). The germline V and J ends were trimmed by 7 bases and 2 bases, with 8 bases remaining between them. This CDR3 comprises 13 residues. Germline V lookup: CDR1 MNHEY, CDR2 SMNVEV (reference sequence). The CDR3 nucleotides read TGTGCCAGCATGGGGGGAAACACCGGGGAGCTGTTTTTT. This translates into CASMGGNTGELFF.

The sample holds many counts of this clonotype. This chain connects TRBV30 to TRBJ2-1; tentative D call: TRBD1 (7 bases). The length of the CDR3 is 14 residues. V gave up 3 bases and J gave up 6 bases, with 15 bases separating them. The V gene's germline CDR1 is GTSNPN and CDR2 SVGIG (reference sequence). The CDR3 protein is CAWRKPGGINEQFF. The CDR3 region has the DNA TGTGCCTGGAGAAAACCAGGGGGGATCAATGAGCAGTTCTTC.

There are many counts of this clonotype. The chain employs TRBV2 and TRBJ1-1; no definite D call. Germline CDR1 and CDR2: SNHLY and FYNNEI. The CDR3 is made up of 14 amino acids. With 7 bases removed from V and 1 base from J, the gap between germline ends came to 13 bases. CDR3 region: CASNPGQQNTEAFF. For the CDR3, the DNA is TGTGCCAGCAACCCCGGTCAGCAGAACACTGAAGCTTTCTTT.

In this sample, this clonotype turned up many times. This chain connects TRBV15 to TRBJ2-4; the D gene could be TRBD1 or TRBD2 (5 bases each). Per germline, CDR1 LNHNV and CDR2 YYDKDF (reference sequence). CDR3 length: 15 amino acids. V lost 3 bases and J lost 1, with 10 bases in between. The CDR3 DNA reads TGTGCCACCAGCAGGGCCGGGACGGCCAAAAACATTCAGTACTTC. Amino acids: CATSRAGTAKNIQYF.

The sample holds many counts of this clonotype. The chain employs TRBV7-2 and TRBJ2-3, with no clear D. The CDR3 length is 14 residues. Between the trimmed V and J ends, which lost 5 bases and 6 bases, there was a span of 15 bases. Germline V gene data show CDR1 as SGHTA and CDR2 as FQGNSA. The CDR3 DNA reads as TGTGCCAGCAGCCTGTCTTTTATCCGGGATACGCAGTATTTT. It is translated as CASSLSFIRDTQYF.

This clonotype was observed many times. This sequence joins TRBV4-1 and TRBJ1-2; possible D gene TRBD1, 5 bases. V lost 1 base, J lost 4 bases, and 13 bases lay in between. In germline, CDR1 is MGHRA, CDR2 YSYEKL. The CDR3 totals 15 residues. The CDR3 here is CASSQGGDGSYGYTF. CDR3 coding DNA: TGCGCCAGCAGCCAAGGGGGGGACGGGAGCTATGGCTACACCTTC.

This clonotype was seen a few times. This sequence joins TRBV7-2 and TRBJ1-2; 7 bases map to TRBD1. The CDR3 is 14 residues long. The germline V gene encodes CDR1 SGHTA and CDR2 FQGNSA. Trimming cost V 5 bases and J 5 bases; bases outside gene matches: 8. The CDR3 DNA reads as TGTGCCAGCAGCAAATACAGGGGAGAGTATGGCTACACCTTC. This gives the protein CASSKYRGEYGYTF.

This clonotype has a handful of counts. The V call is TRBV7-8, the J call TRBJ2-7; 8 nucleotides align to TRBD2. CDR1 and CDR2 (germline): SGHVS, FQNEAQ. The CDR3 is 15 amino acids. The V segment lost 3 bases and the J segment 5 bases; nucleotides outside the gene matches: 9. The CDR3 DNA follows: TGTGCCAGCAGCTTCGACCAGCGGGGGATCGACGAGCAGTACTTC. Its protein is CASSFDQRGIDEQYF.

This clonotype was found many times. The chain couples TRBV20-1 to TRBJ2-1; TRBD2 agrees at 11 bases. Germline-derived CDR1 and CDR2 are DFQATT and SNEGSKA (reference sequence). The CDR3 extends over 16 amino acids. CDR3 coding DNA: TGCACTCTCGAAGGGGCTAGCGGGGGGACCTACAATGAGCAGTTCTTC. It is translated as CTLEGASGGTYNEQFF.

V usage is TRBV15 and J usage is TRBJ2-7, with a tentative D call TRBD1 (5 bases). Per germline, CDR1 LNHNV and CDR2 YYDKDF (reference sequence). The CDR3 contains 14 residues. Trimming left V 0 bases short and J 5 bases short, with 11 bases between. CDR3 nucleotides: TGTGCCACCAGCAGAGACCAGGGTCCCGACGAGCAGTACGTC. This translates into CATSRDQGPDEQYV.

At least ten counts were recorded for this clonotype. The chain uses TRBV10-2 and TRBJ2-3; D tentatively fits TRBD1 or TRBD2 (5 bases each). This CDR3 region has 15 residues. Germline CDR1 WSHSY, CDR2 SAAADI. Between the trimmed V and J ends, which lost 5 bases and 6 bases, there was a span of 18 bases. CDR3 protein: CASSLMGRRGDTQYF. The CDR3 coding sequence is TGCGCCAGCAGTCTCATGGGGCGCCGAGGGGATACGCAGTATTTT.

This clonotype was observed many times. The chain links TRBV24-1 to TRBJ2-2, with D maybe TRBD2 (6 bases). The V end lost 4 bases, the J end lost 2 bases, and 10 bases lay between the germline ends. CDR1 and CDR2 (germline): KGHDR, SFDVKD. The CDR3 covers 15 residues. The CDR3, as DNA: TGTGCCACCAGTGACCCCGGGGGTAACACCGGGGAGCTGTTTTTT. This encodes CATSDPGGNTGELFF.

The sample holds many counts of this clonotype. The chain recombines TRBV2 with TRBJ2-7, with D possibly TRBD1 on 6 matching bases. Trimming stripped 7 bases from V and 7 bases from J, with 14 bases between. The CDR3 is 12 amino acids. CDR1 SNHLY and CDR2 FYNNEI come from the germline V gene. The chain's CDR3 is CASTGQPYEQYF. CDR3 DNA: TGTGCCAGCACCGGACAGCCATATGAGCAGTACTTC. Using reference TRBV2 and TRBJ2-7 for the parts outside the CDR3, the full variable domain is EPEVTQTPSHQVTQMGQEVILRCVPISNHLYFYWYRQILGQKVEFLVSFYNNEISEKSEIFDDQFSVERPDGSNFTLKIRSTKLEDSAMYFCASTGQPYEQYFGPGTRLTVT.

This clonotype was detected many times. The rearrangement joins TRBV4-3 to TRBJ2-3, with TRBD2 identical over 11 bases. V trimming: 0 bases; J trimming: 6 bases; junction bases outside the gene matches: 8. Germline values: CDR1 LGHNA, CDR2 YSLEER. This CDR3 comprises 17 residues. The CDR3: CASSQEFSASGGDTQYF. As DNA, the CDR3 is TGCGCCAGCAGCCAAGAGTTTAGTGCTAGCGGGGGGGATACGCAGTATTTT.

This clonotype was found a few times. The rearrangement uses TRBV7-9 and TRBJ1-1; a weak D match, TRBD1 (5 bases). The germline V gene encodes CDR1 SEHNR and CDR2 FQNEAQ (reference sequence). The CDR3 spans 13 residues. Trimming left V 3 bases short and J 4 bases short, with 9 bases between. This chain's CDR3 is CASSFGGSTEAFF. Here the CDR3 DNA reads TGTGCCAGCAGCTTTGGGGGTAGCACTGAAGCTTTCTTT.

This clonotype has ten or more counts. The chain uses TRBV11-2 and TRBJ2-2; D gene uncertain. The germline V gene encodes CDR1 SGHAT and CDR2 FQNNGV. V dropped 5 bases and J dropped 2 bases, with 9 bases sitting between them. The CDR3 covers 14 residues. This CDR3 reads CASSPARNTGELFF. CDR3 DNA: TGTGCCAGCAGCCCCGCACGTAACACCGGGGAGCTGTTTTTT.

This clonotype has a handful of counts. The chain's CDR3 is CASSPDRGNEQYF. The DNA of the CDR3 is TGTGCCAGCAGTCCGGACAGGGGGAACGAGCAGTACTTC. The V and J genes are TRBV7-2 and TRBJ2-7; 10 bases line up with TRBD1. The CDR3 loop spans 13 amino acids. Germline V gene data show CDR1 as SGHTA and CDR2 as FQGNSA. J lost 5 bases, V lost 6 bases, and 4 bases had no gene match.